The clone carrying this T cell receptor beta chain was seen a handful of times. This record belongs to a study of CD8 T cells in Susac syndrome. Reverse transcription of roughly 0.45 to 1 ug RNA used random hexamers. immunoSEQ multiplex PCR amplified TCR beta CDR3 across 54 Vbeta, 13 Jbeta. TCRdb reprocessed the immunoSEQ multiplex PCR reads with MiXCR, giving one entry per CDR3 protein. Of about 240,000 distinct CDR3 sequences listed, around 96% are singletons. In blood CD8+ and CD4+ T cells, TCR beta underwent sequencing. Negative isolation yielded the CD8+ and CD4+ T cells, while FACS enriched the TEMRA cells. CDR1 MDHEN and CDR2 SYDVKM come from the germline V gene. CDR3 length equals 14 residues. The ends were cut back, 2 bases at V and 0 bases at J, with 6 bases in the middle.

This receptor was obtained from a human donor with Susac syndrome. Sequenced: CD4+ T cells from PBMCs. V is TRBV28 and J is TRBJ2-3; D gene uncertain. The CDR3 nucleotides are TGTGCCAGCAGTTTAGGCTGGAGCACAGATACGCAGTATTTT. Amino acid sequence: CASSLGWSTDTQYF.